These 23 T cell receptor beta chains share one sample of origin, sequenced in a study of response to subunit inactivated influenza vaccine. TCRdb processed the RT-PCR reads anew with MiXCR; each CDR3 protein has one entry. The sample includes 200,000 to 300,000 distinct CDR3 sequences, more than 10% of them seen just once. This sample comprised non-naive T cells sorted from PBMCs, obtained roughly 2 weeks before vaccination. These receptors were collected from a man aged 50 to 60 who received an inactivated influenza vaccine.

Many counts were recorded for this clonotype. The gene calls are TRBV6-1 and TRBJ1-2; D not resolved. V lost 1 base and J lost 4, with 4 bases in between. The CDR3 runs 12 residues. Looked up from germline, CDR1 is MNHNS and CDR2 is SASEGT. CDR3 coding DNA: TGTGCCAGCAGTGAAGACGGCTATGGCTACACCTTC. Translating it yields CASSEDGYGYTF.

The chain has TRBV2 and TRBJ2-1, with 13 positions matching TRBD2. The germline gives CDR1 SNHLY, CDR2 FYNNEI. The CDR3 is 15 residues long. J gave up 7 bases and V 7 bases, and 7 bases lay outside the gene matches. The CDR3 bases are TGTGCCAGCACGGACGGGACTAGCGGGGTGAATGAGCAGTTCTTC. Translating gives CASTDGTSGVNEQFF.

This chain links TRBV3-1 with TRBJ1-1, with D hard to call. V gave up 5 bases and J gave up 3 bases, with 10 bases separating them. The CDR3 is made up of 13 amino acids. Germline CDR1 LGHDT, CDR2 YNNKEL (reference sequence). The CDR3 coding sequence is TGTGCCAGCAGCGACACCGTAGACACTGAAGCTTTCTTT. This codes for CASSDTVDTEAFF.

The chain joins TRBV3-1 to TRBJ1-1, with TRBD1 matching 8 bases. Trimming cost V 4 bases and J 4 bases; bases outside gene matches: 5. The CDR3 has 14 amino acids. Germline CDR1 reads LGHDT; CDR2 reads YNNKEL (reference sequence). CDR3 in amino acids: CASSRGTGGTEAFF. CDR3 bases: TGTGCCAGCAGCCGAGGGACAGGAGGCACTGAAGCTTTCTTT. The complete variable domain, with remaining parts taken from reference TRBV3-1 and TRBJ1-1, reads DTAVSQTPKYLVTQMGNDKSIKCEQNLGHDTMYWYKQDSKKFLKIMFSYNNKELIINETVPNRFSPKSPDKAHLNLHINSLELGDSAVYFCASSRGTGGTEAFFGQGTRLTVV.

V gene TRBV7-9 combines with J gene TRBJ2-5; 11 positions agree with TRBD2. The CDR3 has 16 amino acids. Germline V lookup: CDR1 SEHNR, CDR2 FQNEAQ (reference sequence). The ends lost 2 bases at V and 3 bases at J; junction bases unmatched: 5. In DNA, the CDR3 is TGTGCCAGCAGCTTATGGACTAGCGGGTGGAAAGAGACCCAGTACTTC. This translates into CASSLWTSGWKETQYF.

This clonotype was seen at least ten times. V is TRBV5-1 and J is TRBJ1-2, with TRBD1 matching 8 bases. Germline CDR1 and CDR2: SGHRS and YFSETQ. Trimming at V came to 7 bases and at J to 4 bases, leaving 9 bases not matched to a gene. The CDR3 spans 14 residues. The CDR3 loop is CASSDGTGGYGYTF. The DNA of the CDR3 is TGCGCCAGCTCCGATGGCACAGGGGGCTATGGCTACACCTTC.

This clonotype was picked up a small number of times. This chain connects TRBV5-1 to TRBJ1-2; maybe TRBD1 (5 bases). The length of the CDR3 is 14 residues. The V gene's germline CDR1 is SGHRS and CDR2 YFSETQ. Trimming took 0 bases from V and 6 from J, leaving 12 bases between them. CDR3 protein: CASSLAGSRDGYTF. CDR3 bases: TGCGCCAGCAGCTTGGCCGGAAGCAGGGATGGCTACACCTTC. The whole variable domain, remainder taken from reference TRBV5-1 and TRBJ1-2, is KAGVTQTPRYLIKTRGQQVTLSCSPISGHRSVSWYQQTPGQGLQFLFEYFSETQRNKGNFPGRFSGRQFSNSRSEMNVSTLELGDSALYLCASSLAGSRDGYTFGSGTRLTVV.

The chain joins TRBV7-9 to TRBJ2-6, with TRBD1 matching 7 bases. The CDR3 totals 15 residues. In germline, CDR1 is SEHNR, CDR2 FQNEAQ (reference sequence). Losses at the gene ends were 3 bases for V and 2 bases for J; bases not matched to a gene: 1. In nucleotides, the CDR3 is TGTGCCAGCAGCTTGCAGGGGGCTGGGGCCAACGTCCTGACTTTC. Translation: CASSLQGAGANVLTF.

The chain has TRBV4-3 and TRBJ2-3; 13 nucleotides line up with TRBD2. The CDR3 sequence is 17 residues long. CDR1 and CDR2 from the germline V gene are LGHNA and YSLEER. V dropped 4 bases and J dropped 1; count of bases not matched to a gene: 5. CDR3 nucleotide sequence: TGCGCCAGCAGCCCCACTAGCGGGGGGGCCGGCACAGATACGCAGTATTTT. This gives the protein CASSPTSGGAGTDTQYF.

CDR3 residues: CASSQQTGDVSVEQYF. CDR3 sequence (DNA): TGCGCCAGCAGCCAACAGACAGGGGATGTCTCGGTGGAGCAGTACTTC. The V gene is TRBV4-3, the J gene TRBJ2-7; TRBD1 matches at 8 bases. Losses at the gene ends were 2 bases for V and 7 bases for J; bases not matched to a gene: 13. Germline CDR1 reads LGHNA; CDR2 reads YSLEER. The CDR3 loop spans 16 amino acids.

The gene calls are TRBV2 and TRBJ2-7, with 9 nucleotides matching TRBD1. This CDR3 comprises 15 residues. Trimming removed 4 bases from V and 5 bases from J; junction bases left unmatched: 9. The germline CDR1 and CDR2 sequences are SNHLY and FYNNEI. The chain's CDR3 is CASSAQGALAHEQYF. Written as DNA, the CDR3 is TGTGCCAGCAGTGCACAGGGGGCCCTAGCCCACGAGCAGTACTTC.

The table lists this clonotype with many counts. The chain carries TRBV5-1 and TRBJ2-3; D is possibly TRBD1 or TRBD2 (6 bases each). V lost 0 bases to trimming and J lost 4 bases, with 21 bases between them. Germline V CDR1 and CDR2: SGHRS, YFSETQ. This CDR3 has 18 amino acids. CDR3 in amino acids: CASSLARGLISSSDTQYF. CDR3 nucleotide sequence: TGCGCCAGCAGCTTGGCCAGGGGACTCATAAGCTCGTCAGATACGCAGTATTTT.

The chain joins TRBV2 to TRBJ2-7; possible D gene TRBD1, 6 bases. This CDR3 spans 14 amino acids. Trimming left V 6 bases short and J 4 bases short, with 16 bases between. From germline, CDR1 is SNHLY and CDR2 FYNNEI. This CDR3 reads CASRTVAGEYEQYF. In nucleotides, the CDR3 is TGTGCCAGCAGGACGGTCGCAGGGGAATACGAGCAGTACTTC. The complete variable domain, with remaining parts taken from reference TRBV2 and TRBJ2-7, reads EPEVTQTPSHQVTQMGQEVILRCVPISNHLYFYWYRQILGQKVEFLVSFYNNEISEKSEIFDDQFSVERPDGSNFTLKIRSTKLEDSAMYFCASRTVAGEYEQYFGPGTRLTVT.

This clonotype was seen many times. The CDR3: CASTLHSWDRVVGELFF. CDR3 in DNA: TGTGCCAGCACCCTCCACTCCTGGGACAGGGTGGTCGGGGAGCTGTTTTTT. This chain joins TRBV12-3 or TRBV12-4 and TRBJ2-2; 9 nucleotides match TRBD1. V trimming: 7 bases; J trimming: 7 bases; junction bases outside the gene matches: 16. This CDR3 spans 17 amino acids.

There are a few counts of this clonotype. The gene calls are TRBV6-5 and TRBJ1-2; D is undetermined. Germline-derived CDR1 and CDR2 are MNHEY and SVGAGI. This CDR3 contains 12 residues. The V end lost 3 bases, the J end lost 7 bases, and 9 bases lay between the germline ends. The CDR3 sequence is CASSYIGRGYTF. CDR3 bases: TGTGCCAGCAGTTATATCGGGCGTGGCTACACCTTC.

This rearrangement joins TRBV29-1 to TRBJ2-5, with D possibly being TRBD2 (6 bases). CDR3 length: 12 residues. CDR1 is SQVTM and CDR2 is ANQGSEA in the germline V gene. Trimming took off 6 bases at V and 4 bases at J, with 12 bases between the two ends. CDR3 sequence (DNA): TGCAGCGTCCGACTAGTTGGAGAGACCCAGTACTTC. Its translation: CSVRLVGETQYF.

This clonotype was detected only a few times. The chain has TRBV9 and TRBJ2-1; tentatively, D is TRBD1 or TRBD2 (5 bases each). Looked up from germline, CDR1 is SGDLS and CDR2 is YYNGEE. The CDR3 has 15 amino acids. V was cut by 4 bases and J by 0 bases, with 11 bases left in between. In nucleotides, the CDR3 is TGTGCCAGCAGCTGGGACCTTAGCTCCTACAATGAGCAGTTCTTC. Amino acid sequence: CASSWDLSSYNEQFF. Full variable domain (rest looked up from reference TRBV9 and TRBJ2-1): DSGVTQTPKHLITATGQRVTLRCSPRSGDLSVYWYQQSLDQGLQFLIQYYNGEERAKGNILERFSAQQFPDLHSELNLSSLELGDSALYFCASSWDLSSYNEQFFGPGTRLTVL.

This clonotype was picked up a small number of times. The gene calls are TRBV18 and TRBJ2-7, with D possibly being TRBD2 (6 bases). Germline CDR1 KGHSH, CDR2 LQKENI. This CDR3 has 15 amino acids. The ends were cut back, 4 bases at V and 0 bases at J, with 13 bases in the middle. CDR3 nucleotides: TGTGCCAGCTCACTGACGCTCGGGAGCTCCTACGAGCAGTACTTC. Translating it yields CASSLTLGSSYEQYF.

This clonotype has a count of ten or more. This chain links TRBV12-3 or TRBV12-4 with TRBJ2-5; possibly TRBD2 for D (6 bases). There are 14 residues in the CDR3. V was trimmed by 7 bases and J by 2 bases, leaving 14 bases between them. Here the CDR3 reads CASNWRGRQETQYF. The CDR3 nucleotides read TGTGCCAGCAACTGGAGGGGCAGACAAGAGACCCAGTACTTC.

The chain recombines TRBV6-1 with TRBJ2-7; D might be TRBD1 or TRBD2, each matching 5 bases. V lost 0 bases to trimming and J lost 7 bases, with 13 bases between them. The CDR3 contains 14 residues. The germline CDR1 and CDR2 sequences are MNHNS and SASEGT. CDR3 coding DNA: TGTGCCAGCAGTGAAGCCGGCAGGGAGCGGGAGCAGTACTTC. Its translation: CASSEAGREREQYF.

This clonotype was observed many times. The chain recombines TRBV30 with TRBJ1-1; D might be TRBD1 (5 bases). Trimming removed 2 bases from V and 3 bases from J, with 10 bases in between. CDR1 is GTSNPN and CDR2 is SVGIG in the germline V gene (reference sequence). This CDR3 contains 13 residues. In nucleotides, the CDR3 is TGTGCCTGGAGTCCCCAGGGTGACACTGAAGCTTTCTTT. Translation gives CAWSPQGDTEAFF.

The chain couples TRBV6-1 to TRBJ1-6; TRBD1 matches at 8 bases. The CDR3 contains 15 residues. The germline gives CDR1 MNHNS, CDR2 SASEGT. V was clipped by 6 bases and J by 14 bases; unmatched bases: 15. The CDR3 DNA sequence: TGTGCCAGCAGCAACAGGGGGACCACCGTAGGATCCCTCCACTTT. It specifies CASSNRGTTVGSLHF.

Only a few counts were recorded for this clonotype. The rearrangement joins TRBV2 to TRBJ2-4, with TRBD1 matching over 9 bases. Germline assignment: CDR1 SNHLY and CDR2 FYNNEI. The CDR3 length is 14 residues. J was trimmed by 6 bases and V by 5 bases; bases with no gene match: 5. CDR3 in DNA: TGTGCCAGCAGTACAGGGGGCGAGGGAAACATTCAGTACTTC. Its translation: CASSTGGEGNIQYF.